This TCR beta chain originates from a study of T cell responses to AZD1222 COVID-19 vaccine. General observations from the study: The donor group comprised mostly white British people and more females; the analysis possibly underestimated clonal diversity.

Per germline, CDR1 GTSNPN and CDR2 SVGIG (reference sequence). V shed 3 bases and J shed 2 bases, with 14 bases lying between them. The CDR3 contains 15 residues. Using immunoSEQ multiplex PCR, the repertoire was profiled, and TCRdb retains in-frame clones only, with some absent. The sample lists 130,000 to 150,000 clones; about 90% were seen once. To note about this clone: As yet, its antigen is unknown.

Sequences were derived from peripheral blood, sampled 28 days after the second AZD1222 dose. The clonotype was recovered from an adult who received the AZD1222 COVID-19 vaccine. The rearrangement joins TRBV30 to TRBJ1-5; tentatively, D is TRBD1 (5 bases). The CDR3 DNA reads TGTGCCTGGAGCCTTCTAGGGGTCCGCAATCAGCCCCAGCATTTT. Its translation is CAWSLLGVRNQPQHF.